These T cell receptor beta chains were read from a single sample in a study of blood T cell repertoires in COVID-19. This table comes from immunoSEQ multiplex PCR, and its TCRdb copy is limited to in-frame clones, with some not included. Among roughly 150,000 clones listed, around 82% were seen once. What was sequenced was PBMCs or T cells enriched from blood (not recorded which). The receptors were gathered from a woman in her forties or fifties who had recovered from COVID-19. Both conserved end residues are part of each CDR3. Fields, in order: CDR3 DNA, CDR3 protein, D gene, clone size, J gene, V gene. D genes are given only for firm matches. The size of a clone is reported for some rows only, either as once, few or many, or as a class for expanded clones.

cdr3_nt: TGTGCCAGCAGTCTACAGGGGCCAACCTACGAGCAGTACTTC; cdr3_aa: CASSLQGPTYEQYF; d_call: TRBD1; clone_size: NA; j_call: TRBJ2-7; v_call: TRBV28
cdr3_nt: TGTGCCAGCAGTGAGCAGGGAAATGGCTACACCTTC; cdr3_aa: CASSEQGNGYTF; d_call: NA; clone_size: NA; j_call: TRBJ1-2; v_call: TRBV2
cdr3_nt: TGTGCTAGTGGCCCCGGACAGGGTACGAAGCGGAACACTGAAGCTTTCTTT; cdr3_aa: CASGPGQGTKRNTEAFF; d_call: TRBD1; clone_size: NA; j_call: TRBJ1-1; v_call: TRBV12-5
cdr3_nt: TGTGCCAGCAGCTTAAACGGACAGGGTTTGGGGGAGCTGTTTTTT; cdr3_aa: CASSLNGQGLGELFF; d_call: TRBD1; clone_size: NA; j_call: TRBJ2-2; v_call: TRBV7-2
cdr3_nt: TGCGCCAGCAGCTTGGGGGGCAGATCAGATACGCAGTATTTT; cdr3_aa: CASSLGGRSDTQYF; d_call: NA; clone_size: NA; j_call: TRBJ2-3; v_call: TRBV5-1
cdr3_nt: TGTGCCAGCTCACAAGAGGGACAGACCGGGGAGCTGTTTTTT; cdr3_aa: CASSQEGQTGELFF; d_call: TRBD1; clone_size: NA; j_call: TRBJ2-2; v_call: TRBV18
cdr3_nt: TGTGCCAGCACCCTGGACAGGGGGCAGAATTCACCCCTCCACTTT; cdr3_aa: CASTLDRGQNSPLHF; d_call: TRBD1; clone_size: NA; j_call: TRBJ1-6; v_call: TRBV5-4
cdr3_nt: TGTGCCACCAGTGATTCCTCCTTTACGGGGGGAGCCTACGAGCAGTACTTC; cdr3_aa: CATSDSSFTGGAYEQYF; d_call: TRBD2; clone_size: NA; j_call: TRBJ2-7; v_call: TRBV24-1
cdr3_nt: TGCAGCGTTGGTAACAGGGGCACTGAAGCTTTCTTT; cdr3_aa: CSVGNRGTEAFF; d_call: TRBD1; clone_size: NA; j_call: TRBJ1-1; v_call: TRBV29-1
cdr3_nt: TGTGCCAGTAGAGCGGGAAGTCGTGACACCGGGGAGCTGTTTTTT; cdr3_aa: CASRAGSRDTGELFF; d_call: TRBD2; clone_size: NA; j_call: TRBJ2-2; v_call: TRBV19
cdr3_nt: TGTGCCAGCAGCTCACAGGGGAACACTGAAGCTTTCTTT; cdr3_aa: CASSSQGNTEAFF; d_call: NA; clone_size: NA; j_call: TRBJ1-1; v_call: TRBV7-3
cdr3_nt: TGTGCCAGTAGTATCCAGTCCACAGATACGCAGTATTTT; cdr3_aa: CASSIQSTDTQYF; d_call: NA; clone_size: NA; j_call: TRBJ2-3; v_call: TRBV19
cdr3_nt: TGTGCCAGTAGTCCACTAGCGGGGGGCCTTATTTACGAGCAGTACTTC; cdr3_aa: CASSPLAGGLIYEQYF; d_call: TRBD2; clone_size: NA; j_call: TRBJ2-7; v_call: TRBV19
cdr3_nt: TGTGCCAGCAGCAACGGGAAAGGAGCTAATGAAAAACTGTTTTTT; cdr3_aa: CASSNGKGANEKLFF; d_call: NA; clone_size: NA; j_call: TRBJ1-4; v_call: TRBV2
cdr3_nt: TGTGCCAGCAGAAACAGCCCTTGCCAGAAAAATCAGCCCCAGCATTTT; cdr3_aa: CASRNSPCQKNQPQHF; d_call: NA; clone_size: NA; j_call: TRBJ1-5; v_call: TRBV11-2
cdr3_nt: TGTGCCATCAGGGACAACCGTAACTATGGCTACACCTTC; cdr3_aa: CAIRDNRNYGYTF; d_call: NA; clone_size: NA; j_call: TRBJ1-2; v_call: TRBV10-3
cdr3_nt: TGTGCCTGGAGCCCGGCAGGGGCAGTTAGCAATCAGCCCCAGCATTTT; cdr3_aa: CAWSPAGAVSNQPQHF; d_call: NA; clone_size: NA; j_call: TRBJ1-5; v_call: TRBV30
cdr3_nt: TGTGCCAGCAGCTTGGCGGACAGGATCTCCTACGAGCAGTACTTC; cdr3_aa: CASSLADRISYEQYF; d_call: TRBD1; clone_size: NA; j_call: TRBJ2-7; v_call: TRBV5-6
cdr3_nt: TGCAGCGCCTGTCTAAGGGGTGAAGCTTTCTTT; cdr3_aa: CSACLRGEAFF; d_call: NA; clone_size: NA; j_call: TRBJ1-1; v_call: TRBV29-1
cdr3_nt: TGTGCCACCAGCTTATCAGGGGTGAAAGGAGAAGCTTTCTTT; cdr3_aa: CATSLSGVKGEAFF; d_call: NA; clone_size: NA; j_call: TRBJ1-1; v_call: TRBV15
cdr3_nt: TGTGCCATCAGTGACTCCAGGGCGACTAATGAAAAACTGTTTTTT; cdr3_aa: CAISDSRATNEKLFF; d_call: NA; clone_size: NA; j_call: TRBJ1-4; v_call: TRBV10-3
cdr3_nt: TGCAGCGTTGAAGGGACTAGCGGGGGGTTAACTTACGAGCAGTACTTC; cdr3_aa: CSVEGTSGGLTYEQYF; d_call: TRBD2; clone_size: NA; j_call: TRBJ2-7; v_call: TRBV29-1
cdr3_nt: TGTGCCAGCAGCCTGCCACAGGCCACGACTGGAAACACCATATATTTT; cdr3_aa: CASSLPQATTGNTIYF; d_call: NA; clone_size: once; j_call: TRBJ1-3; v_call: TRBV11-2
cdr3_nt: TGTGCCAGCAGCTTAGGTGGCTGGAGCCAAGAGACCCAGTACTTC; cdr3_aa: CASSLGGWSQETQYF; d_call: NA; clone_size: few; j_call: TRBJ2-5; v_call: TRBV7-2
cdr3_nt: TGTGCCAGCAGTCGGGAGGGACAGGGTAATGAAAAACTGTTTTTT; cdr3_aa: CASSREGQGNEKLFF; d_call: TRBD1; clone_size: NA; j_call: TRBJ1-4; v_call: TRBV6-5
cdr3_nt: TGTGCCAGCTCTTGGGGGGAGAGCTCCTACGAGCAGTACTTC; cdr3_aa: CASSWGESSYEQYF; d_call: NA; clone_size: few; j_call: TRBJ2-7; v_call: TRBV7-2
cdr3_nt: TGTGCCAGCAGCTTTACAGGGAGTAGCTCACCCCTCCACTTT; cdr3_aa: CASSFTGSSSPLHF; d_call: NA; clone_size: NA; j_call: TRBJ1-6; v_call: TRBV5-4
cdr3_nt: TGTGCCAGCTCACCTGGGGGGGCCGGAGCCGAAAACATTCAGTACTTC; cdr3_aa: CASSPGGAGAENIQYF; d_call: NA; clone_size: once; j_call: TRBJ2-4; v_call: TRBV18
cdr3_nt: TGTGCCAGCAATCCTCACCCCGGGACTGAGGGACGGGACTTATATTTT; cdr3_aa: CASNPHPGTEGRDLYF; d_call: NA; clone_size: NA; j_call: TRBJ1-3; v_call: TRBV6-4
cdr3_nt: TGTGCCAGCAGTTACTCGGCGACACGGCCCCTCCACTTT; cdr3_aa: CASSYSATRPLHF; d_call: NA; clone_size: NA; j_call: TRBJ1-6; v_call: TRBV6-5
cdr3_nt: TGTGCCAGCAGCTTTTCGACAGATACGCAGTATTTT; cdr3_aa: CASSFSTDTQYF; d_call: NA; clone_size: once; j_call: TRBJ2-3; v_call: TRBV5-4
cdr3_nt: TGCGCCAGCAGCCAGTATCCTGTGGGTAGCAATGAAAAACTGTTTTTT; cdr3_aa: CASSQYPVGSNEKLFF; d_call: NA; clone_size: NA; j_call: TRBJ1-4; v_call: TRBV4-1
cdr3_nt: TGTGCCAGCAGCTTGGGAGCCCTGGGCAATGAGCAGTTCTTC; cdr3_aa: CASSLGALGNEQFF; d_call: NA; clone_size: NA; j_call: TRBJ2-1; v_call: TRBV7-2
cdr3_nt: TGTGCCAGTAGTATAGATCGTCGGTGGAATGAGCAGTTCTTC; cdr3_aa: CASSIDRRWNEQFF; d_call: NA; clone_size: NA; j_call: TRBJ2-1; v_call: TRBV19
cdr3_nt: TGTGCCACCAGTGATACTGACAGGGGTACGAAGACCCAGTACTTC; cdr3_aa: CATSDTDRGTKTQYF; d_call: TRBD1; clone_size: few; j_call: TRBJ2-5; v_call: TRBV24-1
cdr3_nt: TGTGCCAGCAGTGCGCGGGAATGGCGCAATCAGCCCCAGCATTTT; cdr3_aa: CASSAREWRNQPQHF; d_call: NA; clone_size: once; j_call: TRBJ1-5; v_call: TRBV2
cdr3_nt: TGTGCCAGCAGCCCACAGGCGGACAGGGTAGGAACAGATACGCAGTATTTT; cdr3_aa: CASSPQADRVGTDTQYF; d_call: TRBD1; clone_size: NA; j_call: TRBJ2-3; v_call: TRBV11-2
cdr3_nt: TGCGCCAGCAGAGGAGCGACTACCTACAATGAGCAGTTCTTC; cdr3_aa: CASRGATTYNEQFF; d_call: NA; clone_size: once; j_call: TRBJ2-1; v_call: TRBV5-1
cdr3_nt: TGTGCCATCAGGCAGGGACAGGGAATATCTGAAGCTTTCTTT; cdr3_aa: CAIRQGQGISEAFF; d_call: TRBD1; clone_size: once; j_call: TRBJ1-1; v_call: TRBV10-3
cdr3_nt: TGTGCCAGCAGCTTCTCCTTACCGGGGGGAACTGAAGCTTTCTTT; cdr3_aa: CASSFSLPGGTEAFF; d_call: NA; clone_size: NA; j_call: TRBJ1-1; v_call: TRBV6-5
cdr3_nt: TGTGCCAGCAGCTCGGTGACTAGCGGGGGGCCCGTTGGGCAAGAGACCCAGTACTTC; cdr3_aa: CASSSVTSGGPVGQETQYF; d_call: TRBD2; clone_size: NA; j_call: TRBJ2-5; v_call: TRBV28
cdr3_nt: TGCGCCAGCAGTCCCTATAAGATAGGGGATATGGAAGGAAGGACCTTC; cdr3_aa: CASSPYKIGDMEGRTF; d_call: NA; clone_size: NA; j_call: TRBJ1-2; v_call: TRBV4-1
cdr3_nt: TGTGCCAGCAGCTTAGACGAGGCGGGGAGCTCCTACGAGCAGTACTTC; cdr3_aa: CASSLDEAGSSYEQYF; d_call: NA; clone_size: NA; j_call: TRBJ2-7; v_call: TRBV7-9
cdr3_nt: TGTGCCAGCAGTCGGGGGGGGGCTCCCCGTCCAACTTTCTTT; cdr3_aa: CASSRGGAPRPTFF; d_call: NA; clone_size: NA; j_call: TRBJ1-1; v_call: TRBV6-4
cdr3_nt: TGTGCCAGCAGCCCACCCCGAGGTGTGGATGGCTACACCTTC; cdr3_aa: CASSPPRGVDGYTF; d_call: NA; clone_size: NA; j_call: TRBJ1-2; v_call: TRBV11-3
cdr3_nt: TGTGCCAGCAGCCCCACAGTCGGACAGGGGGTGTATGGCTACACCTTC; cdr3_aa: CASSPTVGQGVYGYTF; d_call: TRBD1; clone_size: NA; j_call: TRBJ1-2; v_call: TRBV3-1/TRBV3-2
cdr3_nt: TGTGCCAGCAGCCAACGTGGGAGCGAAGCCTATAACTATGGCTACACCTTC; cdr3_aa: CASSQRGSEAYNYGYTF; d_call: NA; clone_size: few; j_call: TRBJ1-2; v_call: TRBV3-1/TRBV3-2
cdr3_nt: TGTGCCAGCAGTTCACCAGGGACAGGAAGCAATCAGCCCCAGCATTTT; cdr3_aa: CASSSPGTGSNQPQHF; d_call: TRBD1; clone_size: once; j_call: TRBJ1-5; v_call: TRBV28
cdr3_nt: TGCGCCAGCAGTCTCCCTGAGGCAAGCTCCTACGAGCAGTACTTC; cdr3_aa: CASSLPEASSYEQYF; d_call: NA; clone_size: once; j_call: TRBJ2-7; v_call: TRBV23-1
cdr3_nt: TGCGCCAGCAGCTTAAAACAGGCGGACACTGAAGCTTTCTTT; cdr3_aa: CASSLKQADTEAFF; d_call: NA; clone_size: few; j_call: TRBJ1-1; v_call: TRBV5-1
cdr3_nt: TGCGCCAGCTTGGGGACATCTACACACTATGGCTACACCTTC; cdr3_aa: CASLGTSTHYGYTF; d_call: NA; clone_size: NA; j_call: TRBJ1-2; v_call: TRBV10-1
cdr3_nt: TGCGCCAGCAGTGAATGGGGTAGCGGGGGGGCAGGGGAGACCCAGTACTTC; cdr3_aa: CASSEWGSGGAGETQYF; d_call: TRBD2; clone_size: NA; j_call: TRBJ2-5; v_call: TRBV10-2
cdr3_nt: TGCGCCAGCAGCCAAGTCCCCGGGACTAGCGCCTACAATGAGCAGTTCTTC; cdr3_aa: CASSQVPGTSAYNEQFF; d_call: TRBD2; clone_size: once; j_call: TRBJ2-1; v_call: TRBV4-1
cdr3_nt: TGTGCCAGCAGACTCGGGACAGGCGAAGAGACCCAGTACTTC; cdr3_aa: CASRLGTGEETQYF; d_call: TRBD1; clone_size: NA; j_call: TRBJ2-5; v_call: TRBV6-5
cdr3_nt: TGTGCCAGCTCACCCGGGACTAGCTACACCTTC; cdr3_aa: CASSPGTSYTF; d_call: NA; clone_size: NA; j_call: TRBJ1-2; v_call: TRBV18
cdr3_nt: TGCAGCGCTGGACGACAGGGAGATGAAAAACTGTTTTTT; cdr3_aa: CSAGRQGDEKLFF; d_call: TRBD1; clone_size: NA; j_call: TRBJ1-4; v_call: TRBV29-1
cdr3_nt: TGCAGCGTTCTTGGTCCCGGGAGGGGTAGTAGCTATGGCTACACCTTC; cdr3_aa: CSVLGPGRGSSYGYTF; d_call: NA; clone_size: once; j_call: TRBJ1-2; v_call: TRBV29-1
cdr3_nt: TGTGCCAGCAGCTCGATCGGGGTTTCTTACGAGCAGTACTTC; cdr3_aa: CASSSIGVSYEQYF; d_call: NA; clone_size: NA; j_call: TRBJ2-7; v_call: TRBV5-6